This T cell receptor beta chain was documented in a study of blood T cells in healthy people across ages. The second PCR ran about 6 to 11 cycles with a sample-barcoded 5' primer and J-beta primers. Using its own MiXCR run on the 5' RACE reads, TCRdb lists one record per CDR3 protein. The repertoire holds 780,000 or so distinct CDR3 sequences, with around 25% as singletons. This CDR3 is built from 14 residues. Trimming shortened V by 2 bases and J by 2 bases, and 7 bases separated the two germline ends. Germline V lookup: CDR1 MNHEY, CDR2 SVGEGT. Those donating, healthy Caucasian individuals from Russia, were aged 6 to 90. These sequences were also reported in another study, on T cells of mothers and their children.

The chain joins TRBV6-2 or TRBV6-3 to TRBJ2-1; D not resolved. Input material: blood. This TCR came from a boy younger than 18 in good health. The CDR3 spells CASSYGVTYNEQFF. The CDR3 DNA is TGTGCCAGCAGTTACGGGGTAACCTACAATGAGCAGTTCTTC.